This T cell receptor (beta chain) came from a study of PD-1 blockade in classical Hodgkin lymphoma. Every one of the patients relapsed after autologous stem cell transplantation (brentuximab vedotin exposure was variable). Patients had relapsed/refractory classical Hodgkin lymphoma with complete response, partial response or progressive disease as best response. This table comes from immunoSEQ multiplex PCR, and its TCRdb copy is limited to in-frame clones, with some not included. The table lists about 6,500 clones, around three quarters of them singletons. About this clone: Its target is unknown.

Study conclusions and caveats: Whoever responded completely had baseline diversity much like that seen in newly diagnosed patients.

CDR3 size: 13 residues. CDR1 and CDR2 (germline): MRHNA, SNTAGT. V was pared by 6 bases and J by 5 bases, with 11 bases between. This receptor was obtained from a human donor with classical Hodgkin lymphoma. Sequencing used peripheral blood mononuclear cells (PBMCs), obtained at baseline. V is TRBV6-4 and J is TRBJ1-5; D possibly corresponds to TRBD1 (6 bases). Here the CDR3 reads CASSLTGDQPQHF. In DNA form, the CDR3 reads TGTGCCAGCAGCCTGACAGGTGATCAGCCCCAGCATTTT.